The 13 T cell receptor beta chains below come from one sample, sequenced in a study of T cells after yellow fever vaccination. TCRdb passed the 5' RACE reads through MiXCR, listing each CDR3 protein once. There are 200,000 to 300,000 distinct CDR3 sequences in the sample; 6% to 7.5% occur only once, and more than 0.8% lies in the top ten. The starting material was CD4+ T cells sorted from PBMCs, obtained 15 days after the yellow fever booster vaccination. These receptors all come from a man under 40 who received the YFV17D yellow fever vaccine.

This clonotype was seen many times. This chain joins TRBV5-6 and TRBJ2-2; 7 positions match TRBD1. J gave up 1 base and V 0 bases, and 6 bases lay outside the gene matches. The germline V gene encodes CDR1 SGHDT and CDR2 YYEEEE. The CDR3 spans 17 residues. In DNA form, the CDR3 reads TGTGCCAGCAGCTTGGTGAAGGGGGCACTGAACACCGGGGAGCTGTTTTTT. It codes for CASSLVKGALNTGELFF.

This clonotype occurred many times. The DNA for the CDR3 is TGCGCCAGCAAAAGGGGCAGCTCCTACGAGCAGTACTTC. As protein: CASKRGSSYEQYF. The chain links TRBV10-2 to TRBJ2-7, with a possible D match to TRBD1 (5 bases). V was cut by 7 bases and J by 0 bases, with 10 bases left in between. The CDR3 is 13 amino acids. Germline assignment: CDR1 WSHSY and CDR2 SAAADI.

The J gene is TRBJ1-5, the V gene TRBV7-8; no clear D gene. The CDR3 totals 14 residues. Germline V gives CDR1 SGHVS, CDR2 FQNEAQ. V shed 5 bases and J shed 4 bases, with 12 bases lying between them. CDR3 coding DNA: TGTGCCAGCAGCCCCGAACACTATAATCAGCCCCAGCATTTT. It specifies CASSPEHYNQPQHF.

The V gene is TRBV2, the J gene TRBJ2-3, with unresolved D. V lost 2 bases and J lost 1, with 10 bases in between. This CDR3 region has 15 residues. Germline CDR1 reads SNHLY; CDR2 reads FYNNEI. The CDR3 DNA reads as TGTGCCAGCAGTGAACTAGGCGGCCGCACAGATACGCAGTATTTT. It translates to CASSELGGRTDTQYF.

V gene TRBV10-3 combines with J gene TRBJ2-3, with D perhaps TRBD2 (6 bases). The CDR3 is 15 residues long. V was clipped by 2 bases and J by 3 bases, with 12 bases between them. CDR1 is ENHRY and CDR2 is SYGVKD in the germline V gene. CDR3 in amino acids: CAISEVGGRTDTQYF. The CDR3 nucleotides are TGTGCCATCAGTGAGGTCGGAGGGAGGACAGATACGCAGTATTTT.

The chain has TRBV6-5 and TRBJ1-5; weak D call: TRBD1 (5 bases). V shed 6 bases and J shed 3 bases, with 15 bases lying between them. The V gene's germline CDR1 is MNHEY and CDR2 SVGAGI. CDR3 length: 15 residues. For the CDR3, the DNA is TGTGCCAGCAGGATCGACAGCCGCATCAATCAGCCCCAGCATTTT. This sequence encodes CASRIDSRINQPQHF.

In its sample, this clonotype was seen a few times. CDR3 bases: TGCAGTGCCAGGACAGGGAGCTACGAGCAGTACTTC. This translates into CSARTGSYEQYF. This chain connects TRBV20-1 to TRBJ2-7; TRBD1 matches 8 bases. Germline V lookup: CDR1 DFQATT, CDR2 SNEGSKA (reference sequence). V was clipped by 6 bases and J by 3 bases; unmatched bases: 4. The CDR3 is 12 amino acids.

This chain links TRBV14 with TRBJ1-5, with D perhaps matching TRBD1 (5 bases). The CDR3 extends over 14 amino acids. Between the trimmed V and J ends, which lost 1 base and 9 bases, there was a span of 13 bases. Germline V gene sequence: CDR1 SGHDN, CDR2 FVKESK. The CDR3 sequence is CASSQAGEQGPQHF. CDR3 in DNA: TGTGCCAGCAGCCAAGCGGGGGAACAAGGGCCCCAGCATTTT.

This clonotype occurred a few times. The V and J genes are TRBV20-1 and TRBJ2-5, with D hard to call. Germline assignment: CDR1 DFQATT and CDR2 SNEGSKA (reference sequence). The V end was cut by 0 bases, the J end by 5 bases, with 16 bases between. The CDR3 spans 15 residues. CDR3 region: CSARDYLIASETQYF. The CDR3 bases are TGCAGTGCTAGAGATTATCTAATCGCTTCGGAGACCCAGTACTTC.

CDR3: CASSSGVGANVLTF. DNA for the CDR3: TGTGCCAGCAGCTCAGGAGTCGGGGCCAACGTCCTGACTTTC. The chain is built from TRBV7-2 and TRBJ2-6; D not certain. The V end was cut by 4 bases, the J end by 4 bases, with 8 bases between. Germline CDR1 and CDR2: SGHTA and FQGNSA. The CDR3 length is 14 residues.

Written as DNA, the CDR3 is TGTGCCAGCAGTGAAGCGCTCCCCGGGGGGGAGCAGTACTTC. This gives the protein CASSEALPGGEQYF. The rearrangement uses TRBV2 and TRBJ2-7; 7 positions agree with TRBD2. V lost 0 bases, J lost 7 bases, and 6 bases stayed unmatched. The CDR3 loop spans 14 amino acids. Germline V lookup: CDR1 SNHLY, CDR2 FYNNEI. Complete variable domain (other parts from reference TRBV2 and TRBJ2-7): EPEVTQTPSHQVTQMGQEVILRCVPISNHLYFYWYRQILGQKVEFLVSFYNNEISEKSEIFDDQFSVERPDGSNFTLKIRSTKLEDSAMYFCASSEALPGGEQYFGPGTRLTVT.

This clonotype has at least ten counts. The rearrangement links TRBV7-7 to TRBJ2-7; 7 nucleotides match TRBD1. Per germline, CDR1 SSHAT and CDR2 FNYEAQ (reference sequence). The junction had 8 bases not matched to a gene; V was cut back by 5 bases and J by 13 bases. The CDR3 length is 11 residues. The DNA of the CDR3 is TGTGCCAGCAGCCAAGGACAGGTTATCTACTTC. Protein product: CASSQGQVIYF.

This clonotype was recorded a few times. This rearrangement joins TRBV20-1 to TRBJ2-7; the match to TRBD1 covers 9 bases. The CDR3 length is 14 residues. V shed 3 bases and J 6 bases; nucleotides not matched to a gene: 9. Per germline, CDR1 DFQATT and CDR2 SNEGSKA (reference sequence). CDR3 loop: CSASLGTGTPEQYF. DNA for the CDR3: TGCAGTGCTAGCCTCGGGACAGGGACCCCCGAGCAGTACTTC.